This T cell receptor (beta chain) stems from a study of technical replicates of blood from a few donors (dated by TCRdb to the late 2010s). From its cysteine to its phenylalanine, the CDR3 spans 16 amino acids. Only CDR3 DNA remains: 48 bases, in frame from the first base. The germline V gene supplies CDR1 SGHDT and CDR2 YYEEEE. Germline trimming amounts to 2 bases on V and 7 bases on J, with 11 as the count of junction bases outside the gene matches. Library generation was performed with the immunoSEQ multiplex PCR assay. TCRdb's version of the immuneACCESS table is confined to in-frame rearrangements and falls short of the full clone set. An unresolved V gene accounts for under half of the shortfall where checked; the remainder is of unknown origin. This sample comprises around 16,000 clones, roughly 88% of them detected only once. The ten most abundant clones make up under 15% of the sample. To note about this clone: Its antigen is unknown. No quality values exist for individual bases; no much larger clone is one base distant.

The receptor chain draws on TRBV5-6 and TRBJ2-1, with 8 bases matching TRBD2. The sequencing sample was made of PBMCs. This sequence was found in a human donor in good health. The DNA sequence follows: TGTGCCAGCAGCTTCTCCCCGGGAGGGCCTAAGAATGAGCAGTTCTTC. This translates into CASSFSPGGPKNEQFF.